In its sample, the clone carrying this T cell receptor beta chain was seen once. Its cognate antigen is unknown. With 3 bases removed from V and 1 base from J, the gap between germline ends came to 18 bases. The CDR3 covers 17 residues. From germline, CDR1 is GTSNPN and CDR2 SVGIG (reference sequence). The sample comes from a study of T cell responses to AZD1222 COVID-19 vaccine. Study conclusions and caveats: Repertoire sampling occurred only after the peak T cell response. Spike-specific TCR breadth rose after two AZD1222 doses, and depth rose as well. Donors in the cohort were predominantly white British and more often female, and clonal diversity was possibly underestimated. Nearly half of unique spike-specific TCRs reportedly avoided B.1.351 and B.1.1.7 mutated regions.

Here immunoSEQ multiplex PCR was the method, and the copy in TCRdb shows in-frame clones only, minus some. This sample has 100,000 to 150,000 clones, with 87% found just once. The specimen was peripheral blood, collected on day 0 of AZD1222 vaccination. The gene calls are TRBV30 and TRBJ2-2; D might be TRBD1 (5 bases). This clonotype originated in an adult in good health. CDR3 bases: TGTGCCTGGAGGGGTCTAGGAAGGGGAAGGAACACCGGGGAGCTGTTTTTT. It translates to CAWRGLGRGRNTGELFF.